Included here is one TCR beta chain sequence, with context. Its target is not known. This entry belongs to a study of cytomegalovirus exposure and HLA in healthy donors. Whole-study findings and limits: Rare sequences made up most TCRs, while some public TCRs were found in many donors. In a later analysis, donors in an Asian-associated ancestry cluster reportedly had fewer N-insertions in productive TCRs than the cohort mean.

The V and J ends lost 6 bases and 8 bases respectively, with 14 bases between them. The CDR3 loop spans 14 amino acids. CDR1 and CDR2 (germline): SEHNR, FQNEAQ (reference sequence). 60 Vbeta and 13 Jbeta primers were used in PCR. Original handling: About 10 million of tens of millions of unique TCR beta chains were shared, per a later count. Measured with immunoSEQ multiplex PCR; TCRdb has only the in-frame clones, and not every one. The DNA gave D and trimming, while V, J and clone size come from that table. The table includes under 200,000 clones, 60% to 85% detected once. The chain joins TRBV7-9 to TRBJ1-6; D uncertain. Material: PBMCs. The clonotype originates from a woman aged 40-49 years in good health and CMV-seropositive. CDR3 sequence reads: CASSSGSRDSPLHF. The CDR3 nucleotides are TGTGCCAGCAGTTCGGGGTCGAGGGATTCACCCCTCCACTTT.